The 11 T cell receptor beta chains listed next were all sequenced from one sample in a study of identical twins. Using its own MiXCR run on the 5' RACE reads, TCRdb lists one record per CDR3 protein. Of about 900,000 distinct CDR3 sequences listed, over 9% are singletons. The same sample was also studied in work on yellow fever vaccine responses in identical twins.

Material for sequencing was PBMCs. These receptors came from a woman in her late teens or twenties in good health.

The chain employs TRBV6-5 and TRBJ1-2; D is perhaps TRBD1 (5 bases). Trimming shortened V by 0 bases and J by 0 bases, and 17 bases separated the two germline ends. Germline CDR1 reads MNHEY; CDR2 reads SVGAGI. This CDR3 has 18 amino acids. The CDR3 nucleotides read TGTGCCAGCAGTTACTCCGCGGGTGGGGCAAGGGCTAACTATGGCTACACCTTC. It codes for CASSYSAGGARANYGYTF.

The rearrangement links TRBV5-1 to TRBJ2-5, with a weak D call TRBD2 (6 bases). This CDR3 is 16 amino acids long. CDR1 is SGHRS, CDR2 YFSETQ, per germline. V shed 4 bases and J shed 2 bases, with 18 bases lying between them. CDR3 sequence: CASSVAASAFQETQYF. For the CDR3, the DNA is TGCGCCAGCAGCGTGGCCGCTAGCGCATTTCAAGAGACCCAGTACTTC.

This clonotype was observed a handful of times. The genes are TRBV2 and TRBJ2-2; possibly TRBD2 for D (5 bases). Per the germline V gene, CDR1 is SNHLY and CDR2 is FYNNEI. The CDR3 is made up of 19 amino acids. V shed 6 bases and J shed 0 bases, with 23 bases lying between them. CDR3 coding DNA: TGTGCCAGCAGGGACGGGGTTCCCCGGCGCCTAACGAACACCGGGGAGCTGTTTTTT. As protein: CASRDGVPRRLTNTGELFF.

The V and J genes are TRBV7-9 and TRBJ2-5; D call uncertain. V lost 2 bases to trimming and J lost 3 bases, with 10 bases between them. CDR3 length equals 14 residues. Looked up from germline, CDR1 is SEHNR and CDR2 is FQNEAQ (reference sequence). The CDR3 here is CASSLKLGKETQYF. Here the CDR3 DNA reads TGTGCCAGCAGCTTAAAATTGGGGAAAGAGACCCAGTACTTC. The full variable domain, in which reference TRBV7-9 and TRBJ2-5 provide the parts outside the CDR3, is DTGVSQNPRHKITKRGQNVTFRCDPISEHNRLYWYRQTLGQGPEFLTYFQNEAQLEKSRLLSDRFSAERPKGSFSTLEIQRTEQGDSAMYLCASSLKLGKETQYFGPGTRLLVL.

This clonotype was observed a handful of times. V is TRBV28 and J is TRBJ2-1, with D unresolved. The V end lost 6 bases, the J end lost 0 bases, and 15 bases lay between the germline ends. This CDR3 comprises 16 residues. The V gene's germline CDR1 is MDHEN and CDR2 SYDVKM. CDR3 protein: CASSPQGGASYNEQFF. CDR3 nucleotide sequence: TGTGCCAGCAGCCCCCAAGGCGGTGCCTCCTACAATGAGCAGTTCTTC.

This clonotype was seen repeatedly, ten times or more. This chain uses TRBV5-1 with TRBJ2-7, with D perhaps matching TRBD1 (6 bases). Trimming stripped 3 bases from V and 2 bases from J, with 21 bases between. The CDR3 is 17 amino acids. Per germline, CDR1 SGHRS and CDR2 YFSETQ. CDR3 in DNA: TGCGCCAGCAGCTCTGGACAGCCCAAAAGGCAACCCTACGAGCAGTACGTC. This sequence encodes CASSSGQPKRQPYEQYV.

The V and J genes are TRBV15 and TRBJ2-3; 9 positions agree with TRBD1. The CDR3 loop spans 14 amino acids. Per the germline V gene, CDR1 is LNHNV and CDR2 is YYDKDF (reference sequence). With V trimmed by 10 bases and J by 2 bases, 7 bases remained unmatched. The CDR3 region is CASARDRDTDTQYF. In DNA, the CDR3 is TGTGCCAGCGCCCGGGACAGGGACACAGATACGCAGTATTTT.

The CDR3 region has the DNA TGTGCCAGCAGCTTAAACAGGGGTAAAGAGCAGTTCTTC. Its translation: CASSLNRGKEQFF. This rearrangement joins TRBV7-2 to TRBJ2-1, with TRBD1 matching 7 bases. Germline values: CDR1 SGHTA, CDR2 FQGNSA. The CDR3 is 13 amino acids. With V trimmed by 2 bases and J by 10 bases, 5 bases remained unmatched.

This clonotype was recorded many times. The chain joins TRBV20-1 to TRBJ1-1; 7 bases are shared with TRBD1. The CDR3 length is 15 residues. Germline lookup yields CDR1 DFQATT and CDR2 SNEGSKA (reference sequence). V was pared by 6 bases and J by 1 base, with 11 bases of the junction left unmatched. The CDR3, as DNA: TGCAGTGCCCCTACTAGCAGGGGGGGGAACACTGAAGCTTTCTTT. Translating it yields CSAPTSRGGNTEAFF.

J is TRBJ1-2 and V is TRBV12-3 or TRBV12-4; D not resolved. V lost 1 base to trimming and J lost 2 bases, with 8 bases between them. This CDR3 region has 14 residues. The CDR3 sequence: CASSLVSINYGYTF. The CDR3 region has the DNA TGTGCCAGCAGTTTAGTGAGCATAAACTATGGCTACACCTTC.

This clonotype has at least ten counts. This chain connects TRBV7-2 to TRBJ1-5, with TRBD1 matching 8 bases. Germline CDR1 SGHTA, CDR2 FQGNSA. Germline trimming cut 3 bases from V and 7 bases from J; bases unmatched to any gene: 8. The CDR3 length is 15 residues. The CDR3 protein is CASSFDTGGIQPQHF. Here the CDR3 DNA reads TGTGCCAGCAGCTTTGATACAGGGGGTATCCAGCCCCAGCATTTT. Combining the CDR3 with reference TRBV7-2 and TRBJ1-5 gives the whole variable domain GAGVSQSPSNKVTEKGKDVELRCDPISGHTALYWYRQSLGQGLEFLIYFQGNSAPDKSGLPSDRFSAERTGGSVSTLTIQRTQQEDSAVYLCASSFDTGGIQPQHFGDGTRLSIL.